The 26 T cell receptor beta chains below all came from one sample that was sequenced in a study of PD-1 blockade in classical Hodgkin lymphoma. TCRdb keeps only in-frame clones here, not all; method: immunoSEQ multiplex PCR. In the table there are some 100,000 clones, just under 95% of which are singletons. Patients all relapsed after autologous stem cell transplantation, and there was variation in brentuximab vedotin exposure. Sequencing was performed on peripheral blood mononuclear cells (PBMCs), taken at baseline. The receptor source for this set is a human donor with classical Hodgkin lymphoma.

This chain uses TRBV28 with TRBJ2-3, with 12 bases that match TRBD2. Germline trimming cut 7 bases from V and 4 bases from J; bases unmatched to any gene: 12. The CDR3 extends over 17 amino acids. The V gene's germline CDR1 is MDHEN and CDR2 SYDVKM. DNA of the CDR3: TGTGCCAGCACCTACCGACTAGCGGGAGAGGTAGCAGATACGCAGTATTTT. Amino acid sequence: CASTYRLAGEVADTQYF.

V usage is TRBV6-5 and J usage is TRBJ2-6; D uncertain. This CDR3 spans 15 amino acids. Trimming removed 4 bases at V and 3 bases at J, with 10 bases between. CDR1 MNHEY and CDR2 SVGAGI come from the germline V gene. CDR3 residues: CASSFSPNGANVLTF. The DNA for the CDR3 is TGTGCCAGCAGTTTCTCCCCCAATGGGGCCAACGTCCTGACTTTC.

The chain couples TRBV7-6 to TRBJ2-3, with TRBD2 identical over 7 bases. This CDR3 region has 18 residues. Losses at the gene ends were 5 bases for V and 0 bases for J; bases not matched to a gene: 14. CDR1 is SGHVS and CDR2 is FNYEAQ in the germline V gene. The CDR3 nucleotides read TGTGCCAGCAGCCCGTCAACCCCCCTAGCGGCTAGCACAGATACGCAGTATTTT. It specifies CASSPSTPLAASTDTQYF.

This CDR3 is CASSRPTSGVYEQYF. CDR3 bases: TGCGCCAGCAGCCGTCCGACTAGCGGGGTTTACGAGCAGTACTTC. The rearrangement joins TRBV4-1 to TRBJ2-7, with 11 bases matching TRBD2. V shed 4 bases, J shed 4 bases, and the junction held 6 bases outside the gene matches. Germline values: CDR1 MGHRA, CDR2 YSYEKL. The CDR3 contains 15 residues.

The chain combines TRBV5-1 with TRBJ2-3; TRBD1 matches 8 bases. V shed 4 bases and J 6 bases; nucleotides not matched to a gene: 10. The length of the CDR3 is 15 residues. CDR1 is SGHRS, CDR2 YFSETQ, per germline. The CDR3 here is CASSPSDRETDTQYF. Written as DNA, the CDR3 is TGCGCCAGCAGCCCCTCGGACAGGGAAACGGATACGCAGTATTTT.

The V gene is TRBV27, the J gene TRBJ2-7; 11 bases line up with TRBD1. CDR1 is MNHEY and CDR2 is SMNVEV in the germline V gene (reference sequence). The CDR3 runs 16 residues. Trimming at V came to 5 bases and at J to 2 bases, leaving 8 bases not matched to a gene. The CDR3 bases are TGTGCCAGCAGTCCTACCGTGGGACAGGGGGCCTACGAGCAGTACTTC. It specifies CASSPTVGQGAYEQYF.

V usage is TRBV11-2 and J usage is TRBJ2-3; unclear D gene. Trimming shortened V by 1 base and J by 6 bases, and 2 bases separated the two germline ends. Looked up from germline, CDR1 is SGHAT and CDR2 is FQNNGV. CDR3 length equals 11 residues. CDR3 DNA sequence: TGTGCCAGCAGCTTAGGCGATACGCAGTATTTT. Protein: CASSLGDTQYF.

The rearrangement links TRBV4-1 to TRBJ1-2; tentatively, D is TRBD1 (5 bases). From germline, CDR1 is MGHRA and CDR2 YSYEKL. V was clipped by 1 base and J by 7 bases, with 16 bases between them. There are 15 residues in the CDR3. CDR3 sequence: CASSQAGEGSGGYTF. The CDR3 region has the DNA TGCGCCAGCAGCCAAGCGGGGGAAGGGAGCGGTGGCTACACCTTC.

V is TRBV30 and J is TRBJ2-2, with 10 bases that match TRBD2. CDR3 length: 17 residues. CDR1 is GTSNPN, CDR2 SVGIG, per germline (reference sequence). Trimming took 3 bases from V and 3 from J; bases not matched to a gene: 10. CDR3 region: CAWRPLAGVGYTGELFF. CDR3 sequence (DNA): TGTGCCTGGAGGCCGCTAGCGGGAGTGGGGTACACCGGGGAGCTGTTTTTT.

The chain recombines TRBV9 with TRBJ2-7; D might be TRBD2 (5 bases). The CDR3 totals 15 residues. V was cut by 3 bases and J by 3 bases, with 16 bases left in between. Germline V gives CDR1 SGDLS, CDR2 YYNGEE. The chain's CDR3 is CASSAEGAGDYEQYF. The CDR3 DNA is TGTGCCAGCAGCGCAGAGGGAGCCGGGGACTACGAGCAGTACTTC.

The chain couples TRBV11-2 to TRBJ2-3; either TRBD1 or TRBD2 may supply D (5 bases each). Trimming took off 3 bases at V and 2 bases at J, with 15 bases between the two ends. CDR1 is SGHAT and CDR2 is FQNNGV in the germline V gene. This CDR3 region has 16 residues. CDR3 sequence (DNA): TGTGCCAGCAGCTTTAGGGCTGGGGGAAACACAGATACGCAGTATTTT. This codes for CASSFRAGGNTDTQYF. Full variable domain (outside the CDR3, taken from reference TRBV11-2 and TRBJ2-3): EAGVAQSPRYKIIEKRQSVAFWCNPISGHATLYWYQQILGQGPKLLIQFQNNGVVDDSQLPKDRFSAERLKGVDSTLKIQPAKLEDSAVYLCASSFRAGGNTDTQYFGPGTRLTVL.

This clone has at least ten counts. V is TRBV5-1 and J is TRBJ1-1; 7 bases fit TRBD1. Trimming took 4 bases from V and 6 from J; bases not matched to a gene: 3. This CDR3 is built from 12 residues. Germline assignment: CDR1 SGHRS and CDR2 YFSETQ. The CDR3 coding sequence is TGCGCCAGCAGCAAGGGGGCCTCTGAAGCTTTCTTT. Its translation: CASSKGASEAFF.

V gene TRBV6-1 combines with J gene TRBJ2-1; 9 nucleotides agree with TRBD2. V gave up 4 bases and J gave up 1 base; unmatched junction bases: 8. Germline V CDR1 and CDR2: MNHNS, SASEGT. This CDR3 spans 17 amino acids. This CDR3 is CASSAYHLAGSYNEQFF. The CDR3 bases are TGTGCCAGCAGTGCCTACCATCTAGCGGGGTCCTACAATGAGCAGTTCTTC.

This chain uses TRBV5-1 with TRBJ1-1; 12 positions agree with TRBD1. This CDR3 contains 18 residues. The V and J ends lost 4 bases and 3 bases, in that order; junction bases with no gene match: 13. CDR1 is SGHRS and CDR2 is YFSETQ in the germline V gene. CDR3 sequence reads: CASSRSGTGGGLYTEAFF. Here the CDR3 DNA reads TGCGCCAGCAGCAGGTCCGGGACAGGGGGCGGATTGTACACTGAAGCTTTCTTT.

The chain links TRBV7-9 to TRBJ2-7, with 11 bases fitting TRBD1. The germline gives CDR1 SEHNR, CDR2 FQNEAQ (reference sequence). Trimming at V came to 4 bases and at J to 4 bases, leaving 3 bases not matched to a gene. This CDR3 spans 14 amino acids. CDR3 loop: CASSSGTGGYEQYF. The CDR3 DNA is TGTGCCAGCAGCTCCGGGACAGGGGGTTACGAGCAGTACTTC.

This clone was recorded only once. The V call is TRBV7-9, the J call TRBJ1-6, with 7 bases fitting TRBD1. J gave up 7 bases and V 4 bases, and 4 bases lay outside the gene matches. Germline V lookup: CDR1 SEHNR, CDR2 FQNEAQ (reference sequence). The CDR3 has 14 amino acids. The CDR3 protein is CASSSPDRNSPLHF. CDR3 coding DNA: TGTGCCAGCAGCTCCCCGGACAGGAATTCACCCCTCCACTTT.

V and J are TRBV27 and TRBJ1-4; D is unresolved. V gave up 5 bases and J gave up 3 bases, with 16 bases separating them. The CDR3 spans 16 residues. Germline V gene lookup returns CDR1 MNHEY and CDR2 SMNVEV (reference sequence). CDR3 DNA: TGTGCCAGCAGTGCCGTTGCCCGCGCACCTAATGAAAAACTGTTTTTT. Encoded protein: CASSAVARAPNEKLFF.

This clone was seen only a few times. The CDR3 sequence is CAISPGRASGNTIYF. The CDR3 DNA sequence: TGTGCCATCAGTCCTGGCAGGGCATCTGGAAACACCATATATTTT. The rearrangement links TRBV10-3 to TRBJ1-3, with D tentatively TRBD1 (5 bases). V dropped 5 bases and J dropped 1 base, with 12 bases sitting between them. Germline assignment: CDR1 ENHRY and CDR2 SYGVKD. The CDR3 spans 15 residues.

CDR3 nucleotide sequence: TGTGCCAGCAGCTTAGGCCGCTCCTACAATGAGCAGTTCTTC. It is translated as CASSLGRSYNEQFF. This chain connects TRBV5-4 to TRBJ2-1; D gene uncertain. V was shortened by 2 bases and J by 0 bases, with 6 bases between the two germline ends. CDR1 and CDR2 from the germline V gene are SGHNT and YYREEE (reference sequence). CDR3 length equals 14 residues.

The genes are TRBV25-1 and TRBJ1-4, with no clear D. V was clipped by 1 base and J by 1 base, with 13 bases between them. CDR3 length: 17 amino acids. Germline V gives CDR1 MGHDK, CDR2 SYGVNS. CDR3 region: CASSEFVGAGTNEKLFF. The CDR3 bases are TGTGCCAGCAGTGAATTTGTCGGAGCGGGAACTAATGAAAAACTGTTTTTT. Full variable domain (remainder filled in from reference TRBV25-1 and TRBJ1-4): EADIYQTPRYLVIGTGKKITLECSQTMGHDKMYWYQQDPGMELHLIHYSYGVNSTEKGDLSSESTVSRIRTEHFPLTLESARPSHTSQYLCASSEFVGAGTNEKLFFGSGTQLSVL.

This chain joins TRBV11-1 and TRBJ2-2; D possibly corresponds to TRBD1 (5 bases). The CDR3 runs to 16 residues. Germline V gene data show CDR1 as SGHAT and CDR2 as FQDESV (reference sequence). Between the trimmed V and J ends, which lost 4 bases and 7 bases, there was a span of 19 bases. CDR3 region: CASSSIGAVIGGELFF. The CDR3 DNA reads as TGTGCCAGCAGCTCCATTGGGGCCGTCATTGGCGGGGAGCTGTTTTTT.

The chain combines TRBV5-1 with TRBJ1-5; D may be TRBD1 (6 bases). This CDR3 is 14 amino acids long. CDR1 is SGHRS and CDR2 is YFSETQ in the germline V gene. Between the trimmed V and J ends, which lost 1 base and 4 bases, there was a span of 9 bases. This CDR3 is CASSLTGHNQPQHF. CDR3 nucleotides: TGCGCCAGCAGCTTGACAGGGCATAATCAGCCCCAGCATTTT.

The CDR3, as DNA: TGTGCCAGCAGCCGTCTGAGCGGGAGGGGCCCCTACAATGAGCAGTTCTTC. The encoded protein is CASSRLSGRGPYNEQFF. The chain combines TRBV21-1 with TRBJ2-1; the table's TRBD2 call for D was not verified on the DNA. TRBV21-1 represents a pseudogene. This CDR3 contains 17 residues.

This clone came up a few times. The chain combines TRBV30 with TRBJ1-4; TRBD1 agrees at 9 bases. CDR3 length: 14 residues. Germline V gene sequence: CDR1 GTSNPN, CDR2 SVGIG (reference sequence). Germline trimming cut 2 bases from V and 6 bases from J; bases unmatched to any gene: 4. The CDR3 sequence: CAWSSGQGYEKLFF. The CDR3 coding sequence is TGTGCCTGGAGTTCGGGACAGGGTTATGAAAAACTGTTTTTT.

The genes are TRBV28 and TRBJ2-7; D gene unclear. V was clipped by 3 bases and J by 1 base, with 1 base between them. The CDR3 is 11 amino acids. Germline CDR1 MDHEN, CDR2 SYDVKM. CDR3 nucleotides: TGTGCCAGCAGTTTTTCCTACGAGCAGTACTTC. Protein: CASSFSYEQYF.

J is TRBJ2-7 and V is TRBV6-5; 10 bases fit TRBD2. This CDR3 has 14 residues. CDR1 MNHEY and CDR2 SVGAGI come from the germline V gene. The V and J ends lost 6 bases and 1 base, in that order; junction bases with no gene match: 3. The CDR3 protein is CASSLAGVSYEQYF. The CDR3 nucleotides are TGTGCCAGCAGCCTAGCGGGAGTATCCTACGAGCAGTACTTC.